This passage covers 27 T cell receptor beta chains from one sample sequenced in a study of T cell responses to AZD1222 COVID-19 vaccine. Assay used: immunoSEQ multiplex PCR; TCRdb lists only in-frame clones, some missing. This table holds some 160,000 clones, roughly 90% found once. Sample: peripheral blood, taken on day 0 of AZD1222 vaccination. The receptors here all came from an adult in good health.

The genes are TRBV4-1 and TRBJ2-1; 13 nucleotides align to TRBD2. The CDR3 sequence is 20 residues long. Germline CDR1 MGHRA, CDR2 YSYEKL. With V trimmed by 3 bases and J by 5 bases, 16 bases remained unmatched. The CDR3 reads CASSHVQGRTSGRRNNEQFF. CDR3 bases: TGCGCCAGCAGCCATGTACAGGGGCGGACTAGCGGGAGAAGGAACAATGAGCAGTTCTTC.

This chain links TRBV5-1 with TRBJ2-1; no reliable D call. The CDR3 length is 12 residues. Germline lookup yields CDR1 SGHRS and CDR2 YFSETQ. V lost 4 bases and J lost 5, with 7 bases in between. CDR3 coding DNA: TGCGCCAGCAGCGATGTGAACAATGAGCAGTTCTTC. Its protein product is CASSDVNNEQFF.

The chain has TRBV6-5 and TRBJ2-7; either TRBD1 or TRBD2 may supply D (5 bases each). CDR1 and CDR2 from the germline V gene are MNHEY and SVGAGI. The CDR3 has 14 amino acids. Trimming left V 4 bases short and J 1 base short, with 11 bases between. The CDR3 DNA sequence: TGTGCCAGCAGTTCTATCGGGGCTTCCTACGAGCAGTACTTC. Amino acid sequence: CASSSIGASYEQYF.

DNA of the CDR3: TGTGCCAGCAGTGAACTGGCTAACTATGGCTACACCTTC. Amino acids: CASSELANYGYTF. The V call is TRBV25-1, the J call TRBJ1-2; no firm D call. The germline V gene encodes CDR1 MGHDK and CDR2 SYGVNS. Trimming stripped 2 bases from V and 0 bases from J, with 4 bases between. This CDR3 comprises 13 residues.

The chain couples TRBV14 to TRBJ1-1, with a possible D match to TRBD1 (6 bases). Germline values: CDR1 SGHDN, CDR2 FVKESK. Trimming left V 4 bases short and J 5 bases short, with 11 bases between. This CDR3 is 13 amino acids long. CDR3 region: CASSLLGGTEAFF. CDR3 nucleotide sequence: TGTGCCAGCAGCCTACTAGGGGGTACTGAAGCTTTCTTT.

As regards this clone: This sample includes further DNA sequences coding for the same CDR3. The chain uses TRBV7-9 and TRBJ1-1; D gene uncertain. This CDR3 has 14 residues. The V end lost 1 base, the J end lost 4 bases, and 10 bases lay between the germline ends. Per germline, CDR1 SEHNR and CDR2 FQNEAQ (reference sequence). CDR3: CASSLVSGGTEAFF. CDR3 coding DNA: TGTGCCAGCAGCTTAGTCTCAGGAGGCACTGAAGCTTTCTTT.

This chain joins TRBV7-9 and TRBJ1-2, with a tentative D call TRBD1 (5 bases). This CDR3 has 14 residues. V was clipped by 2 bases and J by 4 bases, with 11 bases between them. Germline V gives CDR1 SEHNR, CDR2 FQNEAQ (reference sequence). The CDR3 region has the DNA TGTGCCAGCAGCTTAACGGGGGAGGGCTATGGCTACACCTTC. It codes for CASSLTGEGYGYTF. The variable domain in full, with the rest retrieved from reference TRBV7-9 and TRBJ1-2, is DTGVSQNPRHKITKRGQNVTFRCDPISEHNRLYWYRQTLGQGPEFLTYFQNEAQLEKSRLLSDRFSAERPKGSFSTLEIQRTEQGDSAMYLCASSLTGEGYGYTFGSGTRLTVV.

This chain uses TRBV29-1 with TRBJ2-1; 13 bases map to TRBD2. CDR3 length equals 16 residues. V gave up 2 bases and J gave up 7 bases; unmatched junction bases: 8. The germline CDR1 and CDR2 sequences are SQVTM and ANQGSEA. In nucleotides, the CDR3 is TGCAGCGTTGAACAACTAGCGGGAGGGTTAAGTAATGAGCAGTTCTTC. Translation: CSVEQLAGGLSNEQFF.

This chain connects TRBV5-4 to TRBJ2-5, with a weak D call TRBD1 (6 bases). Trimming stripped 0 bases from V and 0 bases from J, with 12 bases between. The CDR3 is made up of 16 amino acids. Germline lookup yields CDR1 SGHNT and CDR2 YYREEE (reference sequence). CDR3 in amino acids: CASSLGDRTDQETQYF. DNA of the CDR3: TGTGCCAGCAGCTTGGGGGATAGGACAGACCAAGAGACCCAGTACTTC.

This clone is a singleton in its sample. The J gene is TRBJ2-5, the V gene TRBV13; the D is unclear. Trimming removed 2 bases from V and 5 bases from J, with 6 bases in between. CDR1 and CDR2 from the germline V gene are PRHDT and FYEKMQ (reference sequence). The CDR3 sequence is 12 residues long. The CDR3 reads CASSLMWETQYF. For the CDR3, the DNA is TGTGCCAGCAGCTTAATGTGGGAGACCCAGTACTTC.

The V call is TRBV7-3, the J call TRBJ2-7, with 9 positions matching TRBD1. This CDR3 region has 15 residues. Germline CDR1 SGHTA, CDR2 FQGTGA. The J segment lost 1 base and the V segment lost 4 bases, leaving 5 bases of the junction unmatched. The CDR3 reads CASSSPGQGSYEQYF. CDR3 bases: TGTGCCAGCAGCTCCCCGGGACAGGGTTCCTACGAGCAGTACTTC. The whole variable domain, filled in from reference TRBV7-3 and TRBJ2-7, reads GAGVSQTPSNKVTEKGKYVELRCDPISGHTALYWYRQSLGQGPEFLIYFQGTGAADDSGLPNDRFFAVRPEGSVSTLKIQRTERGDSAVYLCASSSPGQGSYEQYFGPGTRLTVT.

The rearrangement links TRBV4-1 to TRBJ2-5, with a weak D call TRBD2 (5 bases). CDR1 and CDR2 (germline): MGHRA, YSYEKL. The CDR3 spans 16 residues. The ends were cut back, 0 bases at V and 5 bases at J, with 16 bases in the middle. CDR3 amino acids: CASSQEGAGRGETQYF. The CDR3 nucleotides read TGCGCCAGCAGCCAAGAAGGCGCGGGTCGTGGTGAGACCCAGTACTTC.

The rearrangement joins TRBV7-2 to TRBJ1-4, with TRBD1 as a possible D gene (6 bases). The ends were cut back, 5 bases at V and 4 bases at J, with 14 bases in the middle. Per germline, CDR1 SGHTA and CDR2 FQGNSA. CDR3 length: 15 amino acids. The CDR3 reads CASSTQRGFNEKLFF. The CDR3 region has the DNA TGTGCCAGCAGCACCCAAAGGGGGTTTAATGAAAAACTGTTTTTT.

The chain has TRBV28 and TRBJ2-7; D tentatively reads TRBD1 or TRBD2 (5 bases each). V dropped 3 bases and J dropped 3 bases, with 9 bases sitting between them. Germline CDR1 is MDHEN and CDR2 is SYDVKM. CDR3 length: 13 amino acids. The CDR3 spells CASSFGTIYEQYF. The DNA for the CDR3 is TGTGCCAGCAGTTTCGGGACGATCTACGAGCAGTACTTC.

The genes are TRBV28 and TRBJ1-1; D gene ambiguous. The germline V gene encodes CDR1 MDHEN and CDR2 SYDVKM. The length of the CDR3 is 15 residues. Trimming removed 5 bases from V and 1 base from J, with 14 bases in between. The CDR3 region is CASSPPSGWNTEAFF. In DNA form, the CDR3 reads TGTGCCAGCAGTCCCCCAAGCGGGTGGAACACTGAAGCTTTCTTT.

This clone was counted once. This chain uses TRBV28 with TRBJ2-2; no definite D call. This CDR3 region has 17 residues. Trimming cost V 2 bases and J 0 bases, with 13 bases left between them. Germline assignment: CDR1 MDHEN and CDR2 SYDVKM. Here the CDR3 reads CASSLVQARTNTGELFF. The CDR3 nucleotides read TGTGCCAGCAGTTTAGTCCAGGCTCGTACGAACACCGGGGAGCTGTTTTTT.

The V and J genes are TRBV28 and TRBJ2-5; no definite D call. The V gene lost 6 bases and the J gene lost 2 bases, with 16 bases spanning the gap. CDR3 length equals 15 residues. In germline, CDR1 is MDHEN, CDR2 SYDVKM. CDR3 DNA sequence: TGTGCCAGCAGCCCACCCCCCAGTAGGCAAGAGACCCAGTACTTC. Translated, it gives CASSPPPSRQETQYF. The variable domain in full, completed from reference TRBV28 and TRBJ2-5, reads DVKVTQSSRYLVKRTGEKVFLECVQDMDHENMFWYRQDPGLGLRLIYFSYDVKMKEKGDIPEGYSVSREKKERFSLILESASTNQTSMYLCASSPPPSRQETQYFGPGTRLLVL.

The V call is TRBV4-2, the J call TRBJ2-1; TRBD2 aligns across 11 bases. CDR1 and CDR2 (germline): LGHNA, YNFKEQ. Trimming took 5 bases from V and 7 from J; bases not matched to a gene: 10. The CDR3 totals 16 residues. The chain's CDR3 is CASSSSTSGASNEQFF. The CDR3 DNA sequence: TGTGCCAGCAGCTCATCGACTAGCGGGGCTTCTAATGAGCAGTTCTTC.

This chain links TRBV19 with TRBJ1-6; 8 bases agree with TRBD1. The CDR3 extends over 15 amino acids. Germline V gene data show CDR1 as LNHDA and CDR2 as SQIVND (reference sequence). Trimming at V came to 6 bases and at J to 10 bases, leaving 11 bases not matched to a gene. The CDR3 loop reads CASSFDRGSGSPLHF. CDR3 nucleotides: TGTGCCAGTAGCTTTGACAGGGGCTCTGGATCACCCCTCCACTTT.

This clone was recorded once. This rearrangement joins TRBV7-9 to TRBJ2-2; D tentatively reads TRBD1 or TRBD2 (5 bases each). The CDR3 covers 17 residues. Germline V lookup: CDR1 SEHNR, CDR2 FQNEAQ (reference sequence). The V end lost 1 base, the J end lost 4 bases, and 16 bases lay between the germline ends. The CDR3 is CASSLGIQARGTGELFF. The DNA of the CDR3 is TGTGCCAGCAGCTTAGGGATACAGGCCCGGGGCACCGGGGAGCTGTTTTTT.

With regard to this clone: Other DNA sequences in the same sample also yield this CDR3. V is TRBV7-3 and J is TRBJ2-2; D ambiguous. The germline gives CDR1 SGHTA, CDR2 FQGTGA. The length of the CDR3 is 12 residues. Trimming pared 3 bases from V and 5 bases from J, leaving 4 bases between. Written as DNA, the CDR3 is TGTGCCAGCAGCTTCCGTACCGGGGAGCTGTTTTTT. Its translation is CASSFRTGELFF. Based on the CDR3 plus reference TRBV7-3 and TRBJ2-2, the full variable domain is GAGVSQTPSNKVTEKGKYVELRCDPISGHTALYWYRQSLGQGPEFLIYFQGTGAADDSGLPNDRFFAVRPEGSVSTLKIQRTERGDSAVYLCASSFRTGELFFGEGSRLTVL.

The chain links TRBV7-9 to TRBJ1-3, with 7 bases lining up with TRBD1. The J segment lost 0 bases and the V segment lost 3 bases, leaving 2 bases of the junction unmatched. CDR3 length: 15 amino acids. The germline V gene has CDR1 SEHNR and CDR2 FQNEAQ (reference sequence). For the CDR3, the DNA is TGTGCCAGCAGCTTCGGGGACAGCTCTGGAAACACCATATATTTT. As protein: CASSFGDSSGNTIYF.

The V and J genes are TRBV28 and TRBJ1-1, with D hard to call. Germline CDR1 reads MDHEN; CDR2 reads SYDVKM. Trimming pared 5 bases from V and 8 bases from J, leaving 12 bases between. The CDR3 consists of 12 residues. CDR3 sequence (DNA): TGTGCCAGCAGTCCGCCTCGTCAAGAAGCTTTCTTT. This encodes CASSPPRQEAFF. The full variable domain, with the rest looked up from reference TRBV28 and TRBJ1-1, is DVKVTQSSRYLVKRTGEKVFLECVQDMDHENMFWYRQDPGLGLRLIYFSYDVKMKEKGDIPEGYSVSREKKERFSLILESASTNQTSMYLCASSPPRQEAFFGQGTRLTVV.

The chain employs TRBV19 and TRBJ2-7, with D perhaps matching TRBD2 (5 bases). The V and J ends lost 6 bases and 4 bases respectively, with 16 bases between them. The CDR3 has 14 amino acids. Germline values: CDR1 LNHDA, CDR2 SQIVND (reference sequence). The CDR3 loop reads CASSPNGRRYEQYF. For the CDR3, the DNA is TGTGCCAGTAGCCCGAACGGTCGGAGGTACGAGCAGTACTTC.

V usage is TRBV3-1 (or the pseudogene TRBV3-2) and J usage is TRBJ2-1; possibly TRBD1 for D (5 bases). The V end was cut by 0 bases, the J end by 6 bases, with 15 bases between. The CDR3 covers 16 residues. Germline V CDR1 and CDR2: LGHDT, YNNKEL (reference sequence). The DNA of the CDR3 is TGTGCCAGCAGCCAAGAAGGCCTAGGGGTGGGCAATGAGCAGTTCTTC. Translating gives CASSQEGLGVGNEQFF.

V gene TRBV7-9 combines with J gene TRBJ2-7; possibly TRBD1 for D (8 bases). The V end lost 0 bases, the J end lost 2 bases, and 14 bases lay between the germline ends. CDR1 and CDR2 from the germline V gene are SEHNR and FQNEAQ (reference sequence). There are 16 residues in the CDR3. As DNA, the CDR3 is TGTGCCAGCAGCTTAGCGCTCACAGGGGGGGCCTACGAGCAGTACTTC. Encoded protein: CASSLALTGGAYEQYF.

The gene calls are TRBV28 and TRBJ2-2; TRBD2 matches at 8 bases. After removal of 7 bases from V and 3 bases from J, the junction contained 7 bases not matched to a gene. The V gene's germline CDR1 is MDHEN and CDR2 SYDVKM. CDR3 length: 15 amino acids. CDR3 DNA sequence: TGTGCCAGCACCGATAGCGGGGAGTACACCGGGGAGCTGTTTTTT. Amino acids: CASTDSGEYTGELFF.